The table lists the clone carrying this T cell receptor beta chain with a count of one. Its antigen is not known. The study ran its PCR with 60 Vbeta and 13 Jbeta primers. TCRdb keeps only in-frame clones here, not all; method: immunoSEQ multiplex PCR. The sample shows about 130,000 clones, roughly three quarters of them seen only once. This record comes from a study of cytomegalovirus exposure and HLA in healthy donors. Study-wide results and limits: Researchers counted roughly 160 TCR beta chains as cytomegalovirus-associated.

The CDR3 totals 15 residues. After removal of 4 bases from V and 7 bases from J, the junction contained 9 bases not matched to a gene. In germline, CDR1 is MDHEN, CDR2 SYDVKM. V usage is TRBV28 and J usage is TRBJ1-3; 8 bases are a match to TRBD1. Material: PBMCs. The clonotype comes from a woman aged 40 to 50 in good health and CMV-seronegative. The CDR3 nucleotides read TGTGCCAGCAGTTCCGCAGGGGGCGCCGTGAACACCATATATTTT. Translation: CASSSAGGAVNTIYF.